This TCR beta chain was sequenced during a study of CD8+ T cells in alopecia areata. This clone was observed a handful of times. This CDR3 has 11 residues. Germline V gene data show CDR1 as MNHNY and CDR2 as SVGAGI (reference sequence). Trimming stripped 7 bases from V and 5 bases from J, with 8 bases between. Described treatment: oral pan-JAK inhibitor, 5-10 mg twice daily. The authors extracted RNA and reverse transcribed it into cDNA as the sequencing template. Sequencing was performed with immunoSEQ multiplex PCR; in TCRdb, only in-frame clones are kept and a portion is missing. The data contain under 300,000 clones, about 62% of them singletons.

J is TRBJ2-5 and V is TRBV6-6; D is possibly TRBD1 (6 bases). Sequencing was performed on CD4+ T cells sorted from blood, taken between weeks 51 and 52, from a patient treated with tofacitinib. This receptor was obtained from a human donor with alopecia areata. CDR3 sequence reads: CASTQGETQYF. CDR3 DNA sequence: TGTGCCAGCACCCAGGGGGAGACCCAGTACTTC.